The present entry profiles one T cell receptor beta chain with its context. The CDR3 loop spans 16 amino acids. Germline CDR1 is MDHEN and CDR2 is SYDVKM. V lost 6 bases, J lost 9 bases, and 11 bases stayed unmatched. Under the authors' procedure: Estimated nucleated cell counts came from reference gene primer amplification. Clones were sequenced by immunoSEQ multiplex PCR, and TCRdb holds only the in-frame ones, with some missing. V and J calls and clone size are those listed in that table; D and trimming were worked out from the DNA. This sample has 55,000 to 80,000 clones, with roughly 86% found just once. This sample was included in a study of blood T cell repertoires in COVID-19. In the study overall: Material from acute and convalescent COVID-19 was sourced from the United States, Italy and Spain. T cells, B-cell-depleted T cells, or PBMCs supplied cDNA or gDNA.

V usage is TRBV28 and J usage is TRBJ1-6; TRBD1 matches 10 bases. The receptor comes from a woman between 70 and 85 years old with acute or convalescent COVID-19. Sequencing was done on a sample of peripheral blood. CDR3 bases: TGTGCCAGCAGACCCCCGATAGGGACAGGGGTTTCACCCCTCCACTTT. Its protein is CASRPPIGTGVSPLHF. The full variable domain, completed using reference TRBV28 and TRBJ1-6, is DVKVTQSSRYLVKRTGEKVFLECVQDMDHENMFWYRQDPGLGLRLIYFSYDVKMKEKGDIPEGYSVSREKKERFSLILESASTNQTSMYLCASRPPIGTGVSPLHFGNGTRLTVT.